Shown below are 22 T cell receptor beta chains from a single sample sequenced in a study of naive and memory T cell subsets. The beta constant-region primer was an equimolar mix of two oligonucleotides covering TRBC1 and TRBC2. The ligated cDNA underwent four PCR rounds using SP2 and nested alpha and beta constant-region primers. Each CDR3 protein gets one entry after TCRdb re-called the UMI-ligation and nested PCR reads with MiXCR. The repertoire includes tens of thousands of distinct CDR3 sequences, approximately 17% of them detected once, and around 3.3% sits in the top ten. The material sequenced was effector memory CD4+ T cells from blood. As for subset: effector memory, CD45RA- CD27-. Every receptor here comes from a human donor in good health.

This clonotype was seen more than once but under ten times. J is TRBJ1-6 and V is TRBV27; D is unresolved. The CDR3 runs 16 residues. The germline CDR1 and CDR2 sequences are MNHEY and SMNVEV (reference sequence). V lost 0 bases and J lost 2, with 8 bases in between. The CDR3 bases are TGTGCCAGCAGTTTATCGATCGTGGCCTATAATTCACCCCTCCACTTT. It is translated as CASSLSIVAYNSPLHF.

This clonotype was seen only once. The rearrangement joins TRBV19 to TRBJ2-4, with a weak D call TRBD1 (6 bases). Germline assignment: CDR1 LNHDA and CDR2 SQIVND (reference sequence). The CDR3 is 18 amino acids. V was clipped by 3 bases and J by 0 bases, with 18 bases between them. CDR3 protein: CASSIVTGSEIAKNIQYF. CDR3 sequence (DNA): TGTGCCAGTAGTATCGTAACAGGGAGCGAGATAGCCAAAAACATTCAGTACTTC.

The V and J genes are TRBV28 and TRBJ2-4; unclear D gene. The CDR3 contains 14 residues. Germline V gene sequence: CDR1 MDHEN, CDR2 SYDVKM. V shed 6 bases and J shed 0 bases, with 9 bases lying between them. The CDR3 reads CASRSSLAKNIQYF. CDR3 in DNA: TGTGCCAGCAGATCATCGCTAGCCAAAAACATTCAGTACTTC.

The chain joins TRBV20-1 to TRBJ1-6; D not resolved. The CDR3 is made up of 16 amino acids. Deletions cut 0 bases from V and 3 bases from J, with 12 bases between. Germline V CDR1 and CDR2: DFQATT, SNEGSKA (reference sequence). The CDR3 region has the DNA TGCAGTGCTAGAGATCGTGCCAGCTTCTATAATTCACCCCTCCACTTT. It encodes CSARDRASFYNSPLHF.

This clonotype was found many times. The DNA of the CDR3 is TGTGCCAGCTCTAGCGGGATAATCGATGAGCAGTTCTTC. It translates to CASSSGIIDEQFF. The rearrangement uses TRBV18 and TRBJ2-1; 8 bases agree with TRBD2. Trimming cost V 6 bases and J 8 bases; bases outside gene matches: 6. Germline lookup yields CDR1 KGHSH and CDR2 LQKENI. CDR3 size: 13 residues.

The gene calls are TRBV29-1 and TRBJ1-2; D gene ambiguous. CDR3 length: 12 amino acids. V was clipped by 7 bases and J by 4 bases, with 13 bases between them. Germline lookup yields CDR1 SQVTM and CDR2 ANQGSEA. The CDR3 protein is CSAMGGSYGYTF. In DNA form, the CDR3 reads TGCAGCGCCATGGGAGGGAGCTATGGCTACACCTTC.

A remark on this clonotype: This sequence may be a read error, since a much larger clone differs from it by one base. CDR3 in amino acids: CASSQVSVRGSYNEQFF. CDR3 nucleotide sequence: TGTGCCAGCAGCCAAGTTTCAGTGAGGGGCTCCTACAATGAGCAGTTCTTC. This chain joins TRBV3-1 and TRBJ2-1; D may match TRBD1 or TRBD2 (5 bases each). Germline CDR1 is LGHDT and CDR2 is YNNKEL (reference sequence). The V gene lost 1 base and the J gene lost 0 bases, with 13 bases spanning the gap. This CDR3 contains 17 residues.

This clonotype was found a few times. The chain joins TRBV10-2 to TRBJ2-3, with 14 positions matching TRBD2. Germline V gene sequence: CDR1 WSHSY, CDR2 SAAADI. This CDR3 spans 14 amino acids. The trim removed 4 bases at V and 8 bases at J, leaving 2 bases unmatched. Here the CDR3 reads CASSGLAGGGTQYF. CDR3 nucleotide sequence: TGCGCCAGCAGTGGACTAGCGGGAGGGGGTACGCAGTATTTT.

In this sample, this clonotype turned up a few times. The chain recombines TRBV5-1 with TRBJ2-7, with 9 positions matching TRBD1. Germline CDR1 and CDR2: SGHRS and YFSETQ. The CDR3 runs 16 residues. Germline trimming cut 1 base from V and 7 bases from J; bases unmatched to any gene: 12. The CDR3 loop is CASSLFETGGNREQYF. CDR3 nucleotide sequence: TGCGCCAGCAGCTTGTTCGAGACAGGGGGTAATCGGGAGCAGTACTTC.

V usage is TRBV6-5 and J usage is TRBJ2-1, with 10 positions matching TRBD1. Trimming removed 2 bases from V and 10 bases from J; junction bases left unmatched: 14. The germline CDR1 and CDR2 sequences are MNHEY and SVGAGI. The CDR3 has 17 amino acids. The CDR3 here is CASSYEYRDRGLGEQFF. The CDR3, as DNA: TGTGCCAGCAGTTACGAATACCGGGACAGGGGACTGGGGGAGCAGTTCTTC.

Judged by abundance, this clonotype is medium-sized. The chain uses TRBV7-6 and TRBJ2-7; the D gene is possibly TRBD2 (6 bases). CDR1 and CDR2 from the germline V gene are SGHVS and FNYEAQ. The CDR3 is made up of 13 amino acids. Deletions cut 3 bases from V and 3 bases from J, with 9 bases between. In DNA form, the CDR3 reads TGTGCCAGCAGCTTCGGGACTTACTACGAGCAGTACTTC. Residues: CASSFGTYYEQYF.

This chain's CDR3 is CASSLRLAGGPTSYEQYF. CDR3 sequence (DNA): TGTGCCAGCAGTTTAAGACTAGCGGGAGGGCCGACAAGCTACGAGCAGTACTTC. The chain joins TRBV12-3 or TRBV12-4 to TRBJ2-7; 14 positions match TRBD2. V lost 2 bases and J lost 3; bases outside the gene matches: 9. The CDR3 sequence is 18 residues long.

This clonotype was picked up a small number of times. V is TRBV7-6 and J is TRBJ2-7, with D perhaps TRBD1 (6 bases). This CDR3 is built from 14 residues. Germline V gives CDR1 SGHVS, CDR2 FNYEAQ. V lost 4 bases, J lost 5 bases, and 15 bases lay in between. The CDR3 spells CASSYRETSHEQYF. The CDR3 DNA is TGTGCCAGCAGCTACAGGGAAACATCCCACGAGCAGTACTTC.

This clonotype was picked up many times. The gene calls are TRBV7-9 and TRBJ1-4, with unresolved D. V shed 1 base and J shed 7 bases, with 13 bases lying between them. Germline V gives CDR1 SEHNR, CDR2 FQNEAQ (reference sequence). This CDR3 is built from 15 residues. CDR3 sequence (DNA): TGTGCCAGCAGCTTAGGTCGTGGGCCCGGTGAAAAACTGTTTTTT. Protein product: CASSLGRGPGEKLFF.

At least ten counts were recorded for this clonotype. The chain recombines TRBV21-1 with TRBJ2-7; the DNA was not compared with TRBD2, the D call given in the table. TRBV21-1 is a pseudogene segment. CDR3 size: 17 residues. The CDR3 DNA follows: TGTGCCAGCAGCACCCGACTAGCGGCGAGGAGGGACTACGAGCAGTACTTC. Its translation: CASSTRLAARRDYEQYF.

This clonotype appeared many times. This chain links TRBV6-2 or TRBV6-3 with TRBJ2-1, with TRBD2 matching 11 bases. CDR1 and CDR2 (germline): MNHEY, SVGEGT. Trimming cost V 6 bases and J 6 bases; bases outside gene matches: 10. CDR3 length: 16 amino acids. This chain's CDR3 is CASRHPGLADSNEQFF. The CDR3 DNA reads TGTGCCAGCAGGCATCCGGGACTAGCGGACTCCAATGAGCAGTTCTTC.

This clonotype was recorded many times. The gene calls are TRBV19 and TRBJ1-3; D is ambiguous. The germline CDR1 and CDR2 sequences are LNHDA and SQIVND (reference sequence). The CDR3 length is 13 residues. V shed 5 bases and J shed 3 bases, with 8 bases lying between them. The CDR3 DNA sequence: TGTGCCAGTAGTGGAGGTGGTGGAAACACCATATATTTT. It yields the protein CASSGGGGNTIYF.

This chain uses TRBV20-1 with TRBJ1-3; maybe TRBD1 (5 bases). This CDR3 region has 17 residues. Trimming left V 6 bases short and J 0 bases short, with 21 bases between. In germline, CDR1 is DFQATT, CDR2 SNEGSKA (reference sequence). In nucleotides, the CDR3 is TGCAGTGCCCTACCCAACTTTTGGGGCTCCTCTGGAAACACCATATATTTT. This sequence encodes CSALPNFWGSSGNTIYF.

This CDR3 is CASSTGTGGNEQFF. The CDR3 region has the DNA TGTGCCAGCAGTACCGGGACAGGGGGAAATGAGCAGTTCTTC. The V and J genes are TRBV3-1 and TRBJ2-1, with 11 bases fitting TRBD1. The germline V gene has CDR1 LGHDT and CDR2 YNNKEL (reference sequence). V gave up 6 bases and J gave up 7 bases; unmatched junction bases: 5. CDR3 length: 14 amino acids.

This clonotype was detected many times. The CDR3 nucleotides are TGTGCCAGCAGTTTTGGGGGCACCAAAAACATTCAGTACTTC. Amino acid sequence: CASSFGGTKNIQYF. The gene calls are TRBV2 and TRBJ2-4; TRBD1 might be the D (6 bases). V was trimmed by 5 bases and J by 2 bases, leaving 10 bases between them. Per the germline V gene, CDR1 is SNHLY and CDR2 is FYNNEI. The CDR3 loop spans 14 amino acids. Looking up the rest from reference TRBV2 and TRBJ2-4 gives the full variable domain: EPEVTQTPSHQVTQMGQEVILRCVPISNHLYFYWYRQILGQKVEFLVSFYNNEISEKSEIFDDQFSVERPDGSNFTLKIRSTKLEDSAMYFCASSFGGTKNIQYFGAGTRLSVL.

This clonotype was counted ten times or more. V usage is TRBV29-1 and J usage is TRBJ1-1; no clear D gene. The V end lost 4 bases, the J end lost 3 bases, and 6 bases lay between the germline ends. This CDR3 has 11 amino acids. The germline gives CDR1 SQVTM, CDR2 ANQGSEA. CDR3 sequence: CSVGVYTEAFF. CDR3 bases: TGCAGCGTTGGGGTATACACTGAAGCTTTCTTT. The complete variable domain, with remaining parts taken from reference TRBV29-1 and TRBJ1-1, reads SAVISQKPSRDICQRGTSLTIQCQVDSQVTMMFWYRQQPGQSLTLIATANQGSEATYESGFVIDKFPISRPNLTFSTLTVSNMSPEDSSIYLCSVGVYTEAFFGQGTRLTVV.

The gene calls are TRBV29-1 and TRBJ1-1, with D unclear. The V gene lost 4 bases and the J gene lost 0 bases, with 9 bases spanning the gap. There are 13 residues in the CDR3. Germline V CDR1 and CDR2: SQVTM, ANQGSEA. The CDR3 sequence: CSVGYGMNTEAFF. The CDR3 nucleotides read TGCAGCGTTGGATATGGGATGAACACTGAAGCTTTCTTT.